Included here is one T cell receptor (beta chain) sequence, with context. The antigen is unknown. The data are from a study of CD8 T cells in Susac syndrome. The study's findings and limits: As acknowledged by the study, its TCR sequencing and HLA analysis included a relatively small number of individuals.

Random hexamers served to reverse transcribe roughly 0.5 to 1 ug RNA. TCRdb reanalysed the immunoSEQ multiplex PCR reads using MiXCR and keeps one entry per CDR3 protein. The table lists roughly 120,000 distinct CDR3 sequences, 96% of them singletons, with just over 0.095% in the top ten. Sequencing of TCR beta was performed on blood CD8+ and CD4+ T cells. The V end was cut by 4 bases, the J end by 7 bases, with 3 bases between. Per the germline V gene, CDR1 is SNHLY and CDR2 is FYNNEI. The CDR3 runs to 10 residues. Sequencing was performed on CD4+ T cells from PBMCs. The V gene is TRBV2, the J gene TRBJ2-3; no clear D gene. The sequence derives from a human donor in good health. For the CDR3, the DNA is TGTGCCAGCAGTGTTAATACGCAGTATTTT. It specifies CASSVNTQYF.